This paragraph reports one T cell receptor (beta chain). No antigen is known for it. No much larger clone exists at a distance of one base, and base qualities are not known. The data derive from a study of T cells in Graves' hyperthyroidism and ophthalmopathy (dated by TCRdb to between 2018 and 2021). Regarding the study in general: Peripheral blood was collected at initial diagnosis, before any treatment. In addition, the study compared T-cell repertoires in thyroid tissue and in blood from roughly 6 Graves' hyperthyroidism patients. The 90 to 100 discovery patients were randomly divided into training and test sets at a 7:3 ratio. To identify TCR V-J signatures that set the groups apart, the researchers used a discovery cohort of 100 patients, made up of fewer than 50 with Graves' ophthalmopathy and 57 with stable Graves' hyperthyroidism. The paper reports TCR Vbeta CDR3 sequencing of 130 to 150 peripheral blood samples: around 45 ophthalmopathy, over 70 hyperthyroidism and 17 progressor patients. An independent validation cohort of 18 to 20 hyperthyroidism patients and some 15 patients who later progressed to ophthalmopathy tested prospective prediction of ophthalmopathy. After blood sampling, hyperthyroidism patients were treated with methimazole at a starting dose of 30 mg daily, and ophthalmopathy patients were treated with high-dose intravenous methylprednisolone.

Results the study describes overall, beyond this receptor: Most expanded thyroid clonotypes (frequency above 0.001) were also found in blood, which suggests that blood repertoires may mirror thyroid immune responses. A model built on a 13 V-J signature distinguished ophthalmopathy from stable hyperthyroidism, reaching over 85% sensitivity and about 81% specificity in cross-validation and 80%/75% in testing. Sample size was not statistically predetermined, and investigators were not blinded to group allocation. In validation, the model predicted progression to ophthalmopathy with roughly 66% sensitivity and approximately 78% specificity, a median of roughly seven months before onset.

Amplification of TCR beta CDR3 regions was carried out from RNA transcripts. For the first round of RT-PCR on the TCR CDR3, the HTBI primer set was used together with the Qiagen OneStep RT-PCR kit. A second multiplex PCR round built the libraries, followed by size selection and purification. The libraries were sequenced on an Illumina HiSeq2000 using paired-end 100 bp reads. The authors' analysis ran thus. SOAPnuke was used to process the raw data, with reads discarded if the reads contained adapters or uncalled bases, had a mean Phred below 15, or lacked an exact constant-primer or identifier match. COPE v1.2.5 was used to merge the high-quality paired reads, and each unique nucleotide sequence was defined as a clonotype. Clonotypes were aligned to IMGT TRBV, TRBD and TRBJ reference segments using MiTCR v1.1. Only V-J combinations with frequency above 0.0001, covering about 99% of repertoires, were analysed. A TCS score was defined as the ratio between F50 (clonal expansion) and ExV (chaos), using BLOSUM62-based TCRdist between CDR3 peptides within each V-J. Welch's t-statistics and random forest reduced roughly 540 V-J features to roughly 13, which were used in a naive Bayes classifier (R e1071). TCRdb reworked the public reads: Q25 trimming with fastp, MiXCR clone assembly, productive beta chains retained. Each entry is one CDR3 protein sequence, shown with its most common DNA and genes. The V and J calls come from TCRdb's annotation, not from the publication. The sample yields roughly 400,000 distinct CDR3 sequences; over 11% were counted once. The biggest ten clones account for around 27% of the sample.

In the ophthalmopathy patients, disease was moderately to severely active, with a Clinical Activity Score of 3 or more, a NOSPECS grade of 4 or more, and a duration of less than 3 months. Patients with uncontrolled infections, other autoimmune diseases, pregnancy or lactation were excluded. Diagnoses were based on clinical symptoms, serum thyroxine and TRAb, thyroid ultrasound and orbital computed tomography. PBMCs were separated from 10 ml of fresh peripheral blood using Ficoll-Paque density gradient centrifugation. Total RNA was extracted using Trizol reagent, and RNA quality was assessed on an Agilent 2100 Bioanalyzer. V is clipped by 6 bases and J by 3 bases, and the sequence between their germline boundaries is 22 bases long. The germline V gene (reference sequence) sets CDR1 to LNHDA and CDR2 to SQIVND. Inclusive of the bounding cysteine and phenylalanine, the CDR3 is 17 residues long. Here the CDR3 DNA is all that survives: 51 bases in frame from base 1.

The V and J genes are TRBV19 and TRBJ2-3; the D region possibly corresponds to TRBD1 (6 bases align). This clonotype was sampled from a man aged 50 to 59 with Graves' ophthalmopathy. Sequenced material: blood. The CDR3 in this case is CASRSNMGAGETDTQYF. In nucleotide form, the sequence is TGTGCCAGTAGAAGTAACATGGGGGCTGGTGAGACAGATACGCAGTATTTT.